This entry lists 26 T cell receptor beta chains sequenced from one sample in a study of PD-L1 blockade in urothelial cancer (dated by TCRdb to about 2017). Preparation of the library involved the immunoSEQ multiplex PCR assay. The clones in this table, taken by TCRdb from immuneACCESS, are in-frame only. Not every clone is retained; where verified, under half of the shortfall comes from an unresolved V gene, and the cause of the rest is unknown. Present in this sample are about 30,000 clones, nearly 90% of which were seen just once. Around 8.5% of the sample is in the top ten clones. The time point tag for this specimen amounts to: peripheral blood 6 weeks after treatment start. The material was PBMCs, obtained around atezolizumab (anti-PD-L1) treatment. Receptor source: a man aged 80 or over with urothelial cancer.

CDR3 loop: CASSISTTAPNEQFF. The CDR3, as DNA: TGTGCCAGTAGTATCTCGACAACTGCCCCCAATGAGCAGTTCTTC. This chain connects TRBV19 to TRBJ2-1; D is unclear. V was cut by 3 bases and J by 6 bases, with 15 bases left in between. The CDR3 contains 15 residues. CDR1 is LNHDA, CDR2 SQIVND, per germline (reference sequence).

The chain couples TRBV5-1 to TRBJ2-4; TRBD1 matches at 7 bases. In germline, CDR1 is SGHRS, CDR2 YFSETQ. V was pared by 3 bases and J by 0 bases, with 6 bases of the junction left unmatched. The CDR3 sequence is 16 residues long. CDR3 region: CASSSGQALAKNIQYF. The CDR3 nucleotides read TGCGCCAGCAGCTCCGGACAGGCCCTAGCCAAAAACATTCAGTACTTC.

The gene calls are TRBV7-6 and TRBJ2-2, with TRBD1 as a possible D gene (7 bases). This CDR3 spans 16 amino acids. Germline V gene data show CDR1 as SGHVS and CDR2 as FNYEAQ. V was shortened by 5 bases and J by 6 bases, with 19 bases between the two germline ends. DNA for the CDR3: TGTGCCAGCAGCCCCCGCGCAGGGGGGATTGCCGGGGAGCTGTTTTTT. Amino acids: CASSPRAGGIAGELFF.

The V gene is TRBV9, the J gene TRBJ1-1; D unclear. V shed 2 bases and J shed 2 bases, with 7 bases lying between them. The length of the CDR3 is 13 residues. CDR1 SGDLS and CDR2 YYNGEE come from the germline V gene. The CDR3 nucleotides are TGTGCCAGCAGCGTTTTACTAAACACTGAAGCTTTCTTT. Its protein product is CASSVLLNTEAFF. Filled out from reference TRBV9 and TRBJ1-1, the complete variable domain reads DSGVTQTPKHLITATGQRVTLRCSPRSGDLSVYWYQQSLDQGLQFLIQYYNGEERAKGNILERFSAQQFPDLHSELNLSSLELGDSALYFCASSVLLNTEAFFGQGTRLTVV.

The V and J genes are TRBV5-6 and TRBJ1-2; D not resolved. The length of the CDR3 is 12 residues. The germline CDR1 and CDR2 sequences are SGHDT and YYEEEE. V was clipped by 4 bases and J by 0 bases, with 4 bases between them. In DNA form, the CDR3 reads TGTGCCAGCAGCCGAGCTAACTATGGCTACACCTTC. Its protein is CASSRANYGYTF.

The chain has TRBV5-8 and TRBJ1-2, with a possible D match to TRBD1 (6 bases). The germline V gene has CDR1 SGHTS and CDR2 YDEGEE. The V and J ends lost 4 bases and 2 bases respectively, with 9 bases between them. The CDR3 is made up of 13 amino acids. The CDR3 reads CASSLDRNYGYTF. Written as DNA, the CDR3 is TGTGCCAGCAGCCTTGACAGGAACTATGGCTACACCTTC.

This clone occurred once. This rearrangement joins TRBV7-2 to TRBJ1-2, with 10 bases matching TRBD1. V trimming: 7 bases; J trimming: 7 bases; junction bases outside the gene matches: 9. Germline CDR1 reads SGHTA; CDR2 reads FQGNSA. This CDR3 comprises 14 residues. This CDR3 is CASTLGQGVGGYTF. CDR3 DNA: TGTGCCAGCACCCTCGGACAGGGGGTCGGTGGCTACACCTTC.

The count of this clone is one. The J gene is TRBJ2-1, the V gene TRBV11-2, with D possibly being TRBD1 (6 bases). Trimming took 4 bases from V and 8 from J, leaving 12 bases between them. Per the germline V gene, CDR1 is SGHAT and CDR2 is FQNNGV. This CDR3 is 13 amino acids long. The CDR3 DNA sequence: TGTGCCAGCAGCTCCGGACAGCCCCATGAGCAGTTCTTC. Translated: CASSSGQPHEQFF. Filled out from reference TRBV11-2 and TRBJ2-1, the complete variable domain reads EAGVAQSPRYKIIEKRQSVAFWCNPISGHATLYWYQQILGQGPKLLIQFQNNGVVDDSQLPKDRFSAERLKGVDSTLKIQPAKLEDSAVYLCASSSGQPHEQFFGPGTRLTVL.

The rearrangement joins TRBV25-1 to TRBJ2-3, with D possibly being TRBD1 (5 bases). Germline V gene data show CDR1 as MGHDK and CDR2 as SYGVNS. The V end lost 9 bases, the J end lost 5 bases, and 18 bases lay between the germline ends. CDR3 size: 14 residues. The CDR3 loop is CASKGSGPVDTQYF. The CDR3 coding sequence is TGTGCCAGTAAGGGGTCAGGGCCTGTAGATACGCAGTATTTT. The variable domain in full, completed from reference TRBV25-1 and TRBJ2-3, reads EADIYQTPRYLVIGTGKKITLECSQTMGHDKMYWYQQDPGMELHLIHYSYGVNSTEKGDLSSESTVSRIRTEHFPLTLESARPSHTSQYLCASKGSGPVDTQYFGPGTRLTVL.

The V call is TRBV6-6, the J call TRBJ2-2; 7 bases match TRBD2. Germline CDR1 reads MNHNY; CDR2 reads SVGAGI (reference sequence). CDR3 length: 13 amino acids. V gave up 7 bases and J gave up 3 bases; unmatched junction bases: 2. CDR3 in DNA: TGTGCCAGCACTAGCGGCCACACCGGGGAGCTGTTTTTT. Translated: CASTSGHTGELFF.

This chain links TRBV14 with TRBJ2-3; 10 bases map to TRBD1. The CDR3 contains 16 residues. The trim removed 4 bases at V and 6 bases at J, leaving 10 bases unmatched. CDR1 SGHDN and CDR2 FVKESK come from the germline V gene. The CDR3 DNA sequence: TGTGCCAGCAGCCCTCTGGACAGGGGGGTGATGGATACGCAGTATTTT. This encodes CASSPLDRGVMDTQYF.

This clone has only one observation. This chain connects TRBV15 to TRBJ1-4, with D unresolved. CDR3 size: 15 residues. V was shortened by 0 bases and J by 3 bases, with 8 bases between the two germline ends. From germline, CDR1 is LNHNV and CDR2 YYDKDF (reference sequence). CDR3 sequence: CATSREWRPNEKLFF. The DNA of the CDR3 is TGTGCCACCAGCAGAGAATGGAGGCCTAATGAAAAACTGTTTTTT.

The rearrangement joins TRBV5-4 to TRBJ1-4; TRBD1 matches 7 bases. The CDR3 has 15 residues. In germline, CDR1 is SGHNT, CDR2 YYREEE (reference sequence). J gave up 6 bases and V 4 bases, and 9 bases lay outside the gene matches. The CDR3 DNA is TGTGCCAGCAGCGGATGGACAGGTGGCGATGAAAAACTGTTTTTT. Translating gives CASSGWTGGDEKLFF.

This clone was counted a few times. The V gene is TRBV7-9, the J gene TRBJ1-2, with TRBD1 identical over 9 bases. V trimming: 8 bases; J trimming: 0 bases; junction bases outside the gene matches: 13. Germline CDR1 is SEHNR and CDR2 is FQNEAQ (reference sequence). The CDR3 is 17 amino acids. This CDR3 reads CASVDRGGDSANYGYTF. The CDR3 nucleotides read TGTGCCAGCGTGGACAGGGGAGGCGACTCCGCTAACTATGGCTACACCTTC.

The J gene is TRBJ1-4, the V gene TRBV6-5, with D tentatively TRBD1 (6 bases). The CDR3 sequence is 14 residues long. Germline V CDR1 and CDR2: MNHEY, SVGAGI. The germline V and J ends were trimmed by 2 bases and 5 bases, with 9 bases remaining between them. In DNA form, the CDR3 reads TGTGCCAGCAGTTACAGAGGGGGAAATGAAAAACTGTTTTTT. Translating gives CASSYRGGNEKLFF.

The CDR3: CASSITASTNEKLFF. CDR3 nucleotide sequence: TGTGCCAGTAGTATAACAGCCTCAACTAATGAAAAACTGTTTTTT. The V call is TRBV19, the J call TRBJ1-4; no definite D call. Germline assignment: CDR1 LNHDA and CDR2 SQIVND (reference sequence). V lost 2 bases to trimming and J lost 0 bases, with 7 bases between them. CDR3 length equals 15 residues. The entire variable domain, with the rest obtained from reference TRBV19 and TRBJ1-4, is as follows: DGGITQSPKYLFRKEGQNVTLSCEQNLNHDAMYWYRQDPGQGLRLIYYSQIVNDFQKGDIAEGYSVSREKKESFPLTVTSAQKNPTAFYLCASSITASTNEKLFFGSGTQLSVL.

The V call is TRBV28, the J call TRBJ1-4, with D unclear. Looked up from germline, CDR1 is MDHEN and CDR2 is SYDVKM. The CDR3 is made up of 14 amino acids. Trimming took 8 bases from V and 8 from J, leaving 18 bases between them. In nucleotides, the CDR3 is TGTGCCAGCTCCAGGAGGGCTCTCCGGGAAAAACTGTTTTTT. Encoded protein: CASSRRALREKLFF.

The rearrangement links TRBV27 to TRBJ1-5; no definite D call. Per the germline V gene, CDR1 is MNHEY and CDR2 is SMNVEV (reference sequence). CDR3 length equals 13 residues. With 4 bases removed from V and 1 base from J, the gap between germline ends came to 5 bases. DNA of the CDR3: TGTGCCAGCAGTTCAGGAAGCAATCAGCCCCAGCATTTT. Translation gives CASSSGSNQPQHF.

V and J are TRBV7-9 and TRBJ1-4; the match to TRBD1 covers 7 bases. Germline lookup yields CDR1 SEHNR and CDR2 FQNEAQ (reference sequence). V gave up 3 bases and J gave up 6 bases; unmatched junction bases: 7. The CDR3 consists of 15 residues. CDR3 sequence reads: CASSFSGTAHEKLFF. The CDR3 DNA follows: TGTGCCAGCAGCTTTAGCGGGACAGCCCATGAAAAACTGTTTTTT.

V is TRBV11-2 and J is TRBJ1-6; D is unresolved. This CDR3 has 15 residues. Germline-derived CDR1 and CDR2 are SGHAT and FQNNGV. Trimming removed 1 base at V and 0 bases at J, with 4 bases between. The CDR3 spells CASSLGSSYNSPLHF. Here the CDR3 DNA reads TGTGCCAGCAGCTTAGGGAGCTCCTATAATTCACCCCTCCACTTT.

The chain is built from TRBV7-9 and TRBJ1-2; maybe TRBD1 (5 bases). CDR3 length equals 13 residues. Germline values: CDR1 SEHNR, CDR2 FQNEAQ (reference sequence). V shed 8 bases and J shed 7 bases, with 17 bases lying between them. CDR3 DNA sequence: TGTGCCAGCGCCCCCGACCCCGGGGGTGGCTACACCTTC. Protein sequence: CASAPDPGGGYTF.

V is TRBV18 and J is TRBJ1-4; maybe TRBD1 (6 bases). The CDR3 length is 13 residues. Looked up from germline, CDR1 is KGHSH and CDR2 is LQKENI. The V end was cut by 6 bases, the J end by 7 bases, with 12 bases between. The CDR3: CASSRGQREKLFF. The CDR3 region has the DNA TGTGCCAGCTCCCGAGGACAGCGTGAAAAACTGTTTTTT.

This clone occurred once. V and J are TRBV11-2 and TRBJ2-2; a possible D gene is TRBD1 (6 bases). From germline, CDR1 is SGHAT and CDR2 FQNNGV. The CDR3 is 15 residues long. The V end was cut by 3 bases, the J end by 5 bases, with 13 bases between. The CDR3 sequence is CASSFRGPATGELFF. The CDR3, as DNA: TGTGCCAGCAGCTTCAGGGGACCGGCGACCGGGGAGCTGTTTTTT. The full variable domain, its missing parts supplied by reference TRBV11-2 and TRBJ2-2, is EAGVAQSPRYKIIEKRQSVAFWCNPISGHATLYWYQQILGQGPKLLIQFQNNGVVDDSQLPKDRFSAERLKGVDSTLKIQPAKLEDSAVYLCASSFRGPATGELFFGEGSRLTVL.

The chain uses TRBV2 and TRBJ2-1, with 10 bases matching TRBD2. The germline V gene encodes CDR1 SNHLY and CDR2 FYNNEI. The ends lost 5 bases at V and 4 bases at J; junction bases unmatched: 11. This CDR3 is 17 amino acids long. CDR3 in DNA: TGTGCCAGCAGTCCCCTTTCGGGACTAGCGCTTTACAATGAGCAGTTCTTC. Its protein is CASSPLSGLALYNEQFF.

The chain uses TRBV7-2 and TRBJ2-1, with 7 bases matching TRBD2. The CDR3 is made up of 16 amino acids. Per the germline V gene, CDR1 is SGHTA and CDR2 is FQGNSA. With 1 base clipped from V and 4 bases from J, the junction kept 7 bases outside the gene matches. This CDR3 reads CASSLELREAYNEQFF. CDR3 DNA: TGTGCCAGCAGCTTAGAGCTTCGGGAGGCGTACAATGAGCAGTTCTTC. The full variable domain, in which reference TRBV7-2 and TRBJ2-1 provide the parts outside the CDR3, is GAGVSQSPSNKVTEKGKDVELRCDPISGHTALYWYRQSLGQGLEFLIYFQGNSAPDKSGLPSDRFSAERTGGSVSTLTIQRTQQEDSAVYLCASSLELREAYNEQFFGPGTRLTVL.

The CDR3 sequence is CASSSGRYEQYF. CDR3 nucleotide sequence: TGTGCCAGCAGCTCGGGGAGGTACGAGCAGTACTTC. V is TRBV11-2 and J is TRBJ2-7; tentative D call: TRBD2 (6 bases). Trimming shortened V by 4 bases and J by 4 bases, and 8 bases separated the two germline ends. This CDR3 is built from 12 residues. Looked up from germline, CDR1 is SGHAT and CDR2 is FQNNGV. The full variable domain, its missing parts supplied by reference TRBV11-2 and TRBJ2-7, is EAGVAQSPRYKIIEKRQSVAFWCNPISGHATLYWYQQILGQGPKLLIQFQNNGVVDDSQLPKDRFSAERLKGVDSTLKIQPAKLEDSAVYLCASSSGRYEQYFGPGTRLTVT.